Each of the 21 T cell receptor beta chains below was sequenced from the same sample in a study of CD8+ T cells in alopecia areata. It was cDNA, reverse transcribed from extracted RNA, that served as the sequencing template. Repertoires were generated with immunoSEQ multiplex PCR, while TCRdb's copy carries only in-frame clones and drops some. Among more than 95,000 clones listed, 45% to 60% were seen once. The specimen was CD4+ T cells sorted from blood. The receptor source for this set is a human donor in good health.

As DNA, the CDR3 is TGTGCCAGCAGCTCCAGCGGGGGGGCCAGGGAGACCCAGTACTTC. Translating gives CASSSSGGARETQYF. The genes are TRBV7-8 and TRBJ2-5; TRBD2 aligns across 10 bases. Germline V gene lookup returns CDR1 SGHVS and CDR2 FQNEAQ. The CDR3 spans 15 residues. V lost 4 bases to trimming and J lost 5 bases; unmatched junction nucleotides: 7.

This clone was seen only a few times. The rearrangement links TRBV5-1 to TRBJ2-3, with 10 bases aligning to TRBD1. Germline V gene data show CDR1 as SGHRS and CDR2 as YFSETQ. The junction had 4 bases not matched to a gene; V was cut back by 3 bases and J by 12 bases. This CDR3 comprises 12 residues. CDR3 protein: CASSYGQGEQYF. The CDR3 nucleotides read TGCGCCAGCAGCTATGGACAGGGGGAACAGTATTTT.

The chain couples TRBV5-6 to TRBJ2-3, with 8 bases aligning to TRBD2. J was trimmed by 1 base and V by 4 bases; bases with no gene match: 17. The CDR3 runs 19 residues. Germline V lookup: CDR1 SGHDT, CDR2 YYEEEE. The CDR3 coding sequence is TGTGCCAGCAGCCAAGGACTCGGCGGGGGGTCGTTCGGCACAGATACGCAGTATTTT. As protein: CASSQGLGGGSFGTDTQYF. Filled out from reference TRBV5-6 and TRBJ2-3, the complete variable domain reads DAGVTQSPTHLIKTRGQQVTLRCSPKSGHDTVSWYQQALGQGPQFIFQYYEEEERQRGNFPDRFSGHQFPNYSSELNVNALLLGDSALYLCASSQGLGGGSFGTDTQYFGPGTRLTVL.

The chain carries TRBV30 and TRBJ2-1; D gene uncertain. The CDR3 length is 11 residues. Trimming took off 4 bases at V and 8 bases at J, with 9 bases between the two ends. From germline, CDR1 is GTSNPN and CDR2 SVGIG (reference sequence). The DNA for the CDR3 is TGTGCCTGGAAGGGAAGCGATGAGCAGTTCTTC. This sequence encodes CAWKGSDEQFF.

The chain uses TRBV29-1 and TRBJ2-5, with 10 bases aligning to TRBD1. J lost 4 bases, V lost 4 bases, and 3 bases had no gene match. CDR1 and CDR2 (germline): SQVTM, ANQGSEA. CDR3 length: 13 amino acids. CDR3 in DNA: TGCAGCGTTGCGACAGGGGGCGCAGAGACCCAGTACTTC. Its translation is CSVATGGAETQYF.

The V call is TRBV30, the J call TRBJ1-6; 10 bases fit TRBD1. With 3 bases clipped from V and 9 bases from J, the junction kept 5 bases outside the gene matches. The CDR3 is 14 residues long. Germline values: CDR1 GTSNPN, CDR2 SVGIG (reference sequence). Here the CDR3 reads CAWRYRTGGSPLHF. CDR3 nucleotide sequence: TGTGCCTGGAGGTACAGGACAGGGGGTTCACCCCTCCACTTT.

This clone was seen repeatedly, ten times or more. This sequence joins TRBV18 and TRBJ1-2; the D is unclear. This CDR3 region has 14 residues. V was cut by 6 bases and J by 5 bases, with 16 bases left in between. Germline CDR1 KGHSH, CDR2 LQKENI. The CDR3 is CASSPASRGYGYTF. The CDR3, as DNA: TGTGCCAGCTCGCCGGCAAGCCGAGGATATGGCTACACCTTC.

This chain links TRBV5-6 with TRBJ2-1; unclear D gene. V was shortened by 0 bases and J by 0 bases, with 1 base between the two germline ends. CDR3 length: 13 residues. Germline V gene data show CDR1 as SGHDT and CDR2 as YYEEEE. The CDR3 coding sequence is TGTGCCAGCAGCTTGGTCTCCTACAATGAGCAGTTCTTC. The encoded protein is CASSLVSYNEQFF. The full variable domain, its missing parts supplied by reference TRBV5-6 and TRBJ2-1, is DAGVTQSPTHLIKTRGQQVTLRCSPKSGHDTVSWYQQALGQGPQFIFQYYEEEERQRGNFPDRFSGHQFPNYSSELNVNALLLGDSALYLCASSLVSYNEQFFGPGTRLTVL.

The chain links TRBV7-2 to TRBJ1-2; 12 nucleotides agree with TRBD1. The CDR3 totals 15 residues. CDR1 and CDR2 (germline): SGHTA, FQGNSA. The V segment lost 7 bases and the J segment 7 bases; nucleotides outside the gene matches: 10. The CDR3 spells CASMGTGGSKGGYTF. The CDR3 nucleotides read TGTGCCAGCATGGGGACAGGGGGCTCTAAGGGTGGCTACACCTTC.

This sequence joins TRBV30 and TRBJ1-1; maybe TRBD1 (6 bases). This CDR3 is built from 15 residues. From germline, CDR1 is GTSNPN and CDR2 SVGIG (reference sequence). The V and J ends lost 4 bases and 0 bases respectively, with 15 bases between them. CDR3 loop: CAWTQGMGMNTEAFF. The CDR3 nucleotides are TGTGCCTGGACCCAGGGGATGGGGATGAACACTGAAGCTTTCTTT.

This chain links TRBV30 with TRBJ2-5, with D unclear. The CDR3 is made up of 13 amino acids. V lost 1 base, J lost 5 bases, and 11 bases lay in between. Germline CDR1 is GTSNPN and CDR2 is SVGIG (reference sequence). CDR3 coding DNA: TGTGCCTGGAGTGCCCAGAGGTCGGAGACCCAGTACTTC. This translates into CAWSAQRSETQYF.

The chain combines TRBV7-9 with TRBJ2-1, with 7 bases matching TRBD1. CDR1 SEHNR and CDR2 FQNEAQ come from the germline V gene (reference sequence). The CDR3 sequence is 14 residues long. Losses at the gene ends were 6 bases for V and 6 bases for J; bases not matched to a gene: 8. The CDR3 here is CASRTDRNLNEQFF. The CDR3 DNA is TGTGCCAGCAGGACGGACAGGAACCTCAATGAGCAGTTCTTC.

The count of this clone is one. The V gene is TRBV30, the J gene TRBJ1-2, with no clear D. This CDR3 region has 11 residues. V lost 5 bases to trimming and J lost 5 bases, with 9 bases between them. Looked up from germline, CDR1 is GTSNPN and CDR2 is SVGIG (reference sequence). The CDR3 spells CAWFFGYGYTF. DNA of the CDR3: TGTGCCTGGTTCTTTGGGTATGGCTACACCTTC.

CDR3 amino acids: CAWSGGDGARPQHF. The DNA for the CDR3 is TGTGCCTGGAGTGGAGGGGACGGAGCCAGGCCCCAGCATTTT. V gene TRBV30 combines with J gene TRBJ1-5; the D gene is possibly TRBD1 (5 bases). V was shortened by 1 base and J by 9 bases, with 16 bases between the two germline ends. CDR3 length equals 14 residues. The V gene's germline CDR1 is GTSNPN and CDR2 SVGIG (reference sequence).

This clone has only one observation. This chain links TRBV10-3 with TRBJ1-6; D call uncertain. Trimming removed 4 bases from V and 7 bases from J, with 5 bases in between. Germline CDR1 reads ENHRY; CDR2 reads SYGVKD. This CDR3 spans 12 amino acids. CDR3 coding DNA: TGTGCCATCAGTGGGGCGAATTCACCCCTCCACTTT. Its translation: CAISGANSPLHF.

The chain uses TRBV7-2 and TRBJ1-6, with unresolved D. Trimming shortened V by 5 bases and J by 4 bases, and 12 bases separated the two germline ends. This CDR3 region has 15 residues. The germline V gene has CDR1 SGHTA and CDR2 FQGNSA. The CDR3 region has the DNA TGTGCCAGCAGCCCACAGACGGGGTATAATTCACCCCTCCACTTT. Amino acid sequence: CASSPQTGYNSPLHF.

The chain uses TRBV7-2 and TRBJ2-3; D may be TRBD1 or TRBD2 (6 bases each). The germline gives CDR1 SGHTA, CDR2 FQGNSA. The length of the CDR3 is 16 residues. V was clipped by 2 bases and J by 2 bases, with 14 bases between them. The CDR3 region is CASSLSGAEPTDTQYF. The CDR3 DNA sequence: TGTGCCAGCAGCTTATCGGGGGCCGAACCCACAGATACGCAGTATTTT.

CDR3 sequence: CASSPLKPGQRNSNQPQHF. The CDR3 nucleotides are TGCGCCAGCAGTCCCCTCAAACCGGGACAGCGAAATAGCAATCAGCCCCAGCATTTT. The rearrangement uses TRBV23-1 and TRBJ1-5, with 7 bases fitting TRBD1. TRBV23-1 belongs to the ORF category, with a function that is uncertain. CDR3 length equals 19 residues. V gave up 4 bases and J gave up 0 bases; unmatched junction bases: 15.

This clone has more than one count but fewer than ten. V usage is TRBV2 and J usage is TRBJ1-6, with 7 bases identical to TRBD1. The V gene's germline CDR1 is SNHLY and CDR2 FYNNEI. With 4 bases clipped from V and 0 bases from J, the junction kept 6 bases outside the gene matches. The CDR3 length is 17 residues. The DNA for the CDR3 is TGTGCCAGCAGTGTGGGGGGACAGAGCTCCTATAATTCACCCCTCCACTTT. Encoded protein: CASSVGGQSSYNSPLHF. Filled out from reference TRBV2 and TRBJ1-6, the complete variable domain reads EPEVTQTPSHQVTQMGQEVILRCVPISNHLYFYWYRQILGQKVEFLVSFYNNEISEKSEIFDDQFSVERPDGSNFTLKIRSTKLEDSAMYFCASSVGGQSSYNSPLHFGNGTRLTVT.

V and J are TRBV11-2 and TRBJ2-5; 7 nucleotides match TRBD2. J was trimmed by 0 bases and V by 2 bases; bases with no gene match: 9. Germline V CDR1 and CDR2: SGHAT, FQNNGV. The CDR3 consists of 17 residues. The CDR3 loop reads CASSLRPPSGNQETQYF. The CDR3 coding sequence is TGTGCCAGCAGCTTAAGACCCCCTAGCGGCAACCAAGAGACCCAGTACTTC.

This rearrangement joins TRBV9 to TRBJ2-2; 9 bases match TRBD2. This CDR3 contains 17 residues. J lost 0 bases, V lost 2 bases, and 5 bases had no gene match. Germline V gives CDR1 SGDLS, CDR2 YYNGEE. For the CDR3, the DNA is TGTGCCAGCAGCGTGGCTAGCGGGGCCACGAACACCGGGGAGCTGTTTTTT. Translation gives CASSVASGATNTGELFF. The full variable domain, with the rest looked up from reference TRBV9 and TRBJ2-2, is DSGVTQTPKHLITATGQRVTLRCSPRSGDLSVYWYQQSLDQGLQFLIQYYNGEERAKGNILERFSAQQFPDLHSELNLSSLELGDSALYFCASSVASGATNTGELFFGEGSRLTVL.